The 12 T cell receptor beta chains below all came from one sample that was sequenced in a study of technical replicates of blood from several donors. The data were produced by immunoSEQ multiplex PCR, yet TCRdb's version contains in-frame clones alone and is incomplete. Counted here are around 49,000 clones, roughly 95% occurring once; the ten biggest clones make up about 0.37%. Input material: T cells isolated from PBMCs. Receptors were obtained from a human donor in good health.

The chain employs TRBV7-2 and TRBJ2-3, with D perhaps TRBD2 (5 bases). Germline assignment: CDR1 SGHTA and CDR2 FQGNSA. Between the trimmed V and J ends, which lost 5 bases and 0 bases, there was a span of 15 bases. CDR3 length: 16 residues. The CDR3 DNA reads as TGTGCCAGCAGCCCCCTGGGTGGCGGGAGCACAGATACGCAGTATTTT. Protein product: CASSPLGGGSTDTQYF.

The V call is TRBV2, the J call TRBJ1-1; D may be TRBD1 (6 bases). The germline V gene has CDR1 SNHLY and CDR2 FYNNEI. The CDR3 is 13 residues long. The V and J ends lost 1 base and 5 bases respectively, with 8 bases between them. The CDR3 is CASSEEGETEAFF. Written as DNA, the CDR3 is TGTGCCAGCAGTGAAGAGGGGGAGACTGAAGCTTTCTTT.

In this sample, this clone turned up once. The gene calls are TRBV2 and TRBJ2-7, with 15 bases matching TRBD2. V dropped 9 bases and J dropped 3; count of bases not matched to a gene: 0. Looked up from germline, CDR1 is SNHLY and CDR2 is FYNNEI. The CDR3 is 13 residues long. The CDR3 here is CARGLAGGYEQYF. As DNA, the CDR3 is TGTGCCAGGGGACTAGCGGGAGGCTACGAGCAGTACTTC.

The CDR3 protein is CASSLVSNYDEQYF. The CDR3 coding sequence is TGTGCCAGCAGCTTGGTAAGCAATTATGACGAGCAGTACTTC. The rearrangement uses TRBV5-6 and TRBJ2-7; D ambiguous. The V end was cut by 0 bases, the J end by 5 bases, with 12 bases between. This CDR3 is built from 14 residues. Germline V CDR1 and CDR2: SGHDT, YYEEEE.

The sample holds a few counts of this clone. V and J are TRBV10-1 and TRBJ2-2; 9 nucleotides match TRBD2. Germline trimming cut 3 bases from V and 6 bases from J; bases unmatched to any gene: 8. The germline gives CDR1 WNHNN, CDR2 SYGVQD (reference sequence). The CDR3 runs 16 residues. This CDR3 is CASSDGSGSRAGELFF. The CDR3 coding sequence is TGCGCCAGCAGTGATGGTAGCGGGAGTAGAGCCGGGGAGCTGTTTTTT.

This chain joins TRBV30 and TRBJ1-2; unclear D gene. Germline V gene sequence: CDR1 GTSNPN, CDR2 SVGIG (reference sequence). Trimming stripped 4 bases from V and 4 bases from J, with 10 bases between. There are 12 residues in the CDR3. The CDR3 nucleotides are TGTGCCTGGATAGGGAGTATCTATGGCTACACCTTC. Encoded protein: CAWIGSIYGYTF.

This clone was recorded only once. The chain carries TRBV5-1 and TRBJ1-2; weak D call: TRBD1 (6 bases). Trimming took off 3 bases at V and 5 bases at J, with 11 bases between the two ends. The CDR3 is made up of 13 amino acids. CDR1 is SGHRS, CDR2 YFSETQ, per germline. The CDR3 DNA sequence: TGCGCCAGCAGCTCGTGGGGGCTGTATGGCTACACCTTC. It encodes CASSSWGLYGYTF.

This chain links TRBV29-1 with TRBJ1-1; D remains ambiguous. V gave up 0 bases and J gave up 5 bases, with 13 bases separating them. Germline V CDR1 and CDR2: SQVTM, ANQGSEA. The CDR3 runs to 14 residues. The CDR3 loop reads CSVEDKGDLTEAFF. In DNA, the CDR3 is TGCAGCGTTGAAGATAAAGGAGACCTAACTGAAGCTTTCTTT.

The CDR3 loop is CAWSLLTGEAFF. In nucleotides, the CDR3 is TGTGCCTGGAGCCTTCTAACAGGTGAAGCTTTCTTT. This chain connects TRBV30 to TRBJ1-1, with a tentative D call TRBD1 (5 bases). V was pared by 3 bases and J by 7 bases, with 12 bases between. The CDR3 is made up of 12 amino acids. Per germline, CDR1 GTSNPN and CDR2 SVGIG (reference sequence). The full variable domain, rest sourced from reference TRBV30 and TRBJ1-1, is SQTIHQWPATLVQPVGSPLSLECTVEGTSNPNLYWYRQAAGRGLQLLFYSVGIGQISSEVPQNLSASRPQDRQFILSSKKLLLSDSGFYLCAWSLLTGEAFFGQGTRLTVV.

CDR3 amino acids: CASGRGPPEATGELFF. In nucleotides, the CDR3 is TGTGCCAGCGGCAGGGGGCCCCCAGAGGCCACCGGGGAGCTGTTTTTT. The rearrangement links TRBV2 to TRBJ2-2; 8 bases line up with TRBD1. V gave up 8 bases and J gave up 4 bases; unmatched junction bases: 12. The CDR3 is 16 residues long. The germline CDR1 and CDR2 sequences are SNHLY and FYNNEI.

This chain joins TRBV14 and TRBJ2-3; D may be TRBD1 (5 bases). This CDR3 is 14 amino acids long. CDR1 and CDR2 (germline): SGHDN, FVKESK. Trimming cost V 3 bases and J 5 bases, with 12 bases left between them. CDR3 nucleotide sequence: TGTGCCAGCAGCCAGCAACAGGAACAAGATACGCAGTATTTT. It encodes CASSQQQEQDTQYF.

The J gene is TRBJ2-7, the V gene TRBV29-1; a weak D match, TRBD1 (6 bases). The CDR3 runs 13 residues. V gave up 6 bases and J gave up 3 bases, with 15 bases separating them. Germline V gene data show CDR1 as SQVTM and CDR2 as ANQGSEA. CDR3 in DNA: TGCAGCGTACAGGGACGGATGATCTACGAGCAGTACTTC. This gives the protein CSVQGRMIYEQYF.